The 10 T cell receptor beta chains given below trace back to one sample, sequenced in a study of long-term antiretroviral therapy in people with HIV. Sequencing used immunoSEQ v3.0 at survey level. This table comes from immunoSEQ multiplex PCR, and its TCRdb copy is limited to in-frame clones, with some not included. The sample has approximately 35,000 clones, approximately 85% seen once. This material consisted of unsorted PBMCs, taken 2.2 years after starting antiretroviral therapy. These receptors all stem from a man aged 18 to 30 with HIV.

The V gene is TRBV7-9, the J gene TRBJ1-3, with 10 positions matching TRBD1. The CDR3 runs to 15 residues. V was pared by 0 bases and J by 6 bases, with 2 bases of the junction left unmatched. Germline CDR1 is SEHNR and CDR2 is FQNEAQ (reference sequence). The CDR3 here is CASSLAGQGKNTIYF. Here the CDR3 DNA reads TGTGCCAGCAGCTTAGCGGGACAGGGGAAAAACACCATATATTTT.

The chain is built from TRBV19 and TRBJ1-2; 8 bases align to TRBD1. The CDR3 has 16 residues. Germline lookup yields CDR1 LNHDA and CDR2 SQIVND (reference sequence). Losses at the gene ends were 0 bases for V and 3 bases for J; bases not matched to a gene: 6. CDR3 sequence reads: CASSIDWPGGDYGYTF. CDR3 DNA: TGTGCCAGTAGTATAGATTGGCCAGGGGGCGACTATGGCTACACCTTC.

The sample holds a few counts of this clone. The rearrangement uses TRBV20-1 and TRBJ2-2; perhaps TRBD1 as D (6 bases). V was cut by 6 bases and J by 5 bases, with 7 bases left in between. In germline, CDR1 is DFQATT, CDR2 SNEGSKA (reference sequence). The CDR3 extends over 11 amino acids. CDR3 DNA: TGCAGTGCGAGGGGGACCGGGGAGCTGTTTTTT. It specifies CSARGTGELFF.

V usage is TRBV6-6 and J usage is TRBJ2-7; TRBD2 is a possible D gene (5 bases). V was pared by 4 bases and J by 3 bases, with 13 bases between. Germline-derived CDR1 and CDR2 are MNHNY and SVGAGI (reference sequence). The CDR3 consists of 14 residues. The CDR3 coding sequence is TGTGCCAGCAGTTCGGACTGGACGAACTACGAGCAGTACTTC. This sequence encodes CASSSDWTNYEQYF.

The chain joins TRBV7-8 to TRBJ2-2; the D is unclear. Trimming took off 5 bases at V and 1 base at J, with 8 bases between the two ends. The CDR3 contains 14 residues. The germline V gene has CDR1 SGHVS and CDR2 FQNEAQ. CDR3 bases: TGTGCCAGCAGCCTATTGGGGAACACCGGGGAGCTGTTTTTT. This sequence encodes CASSLLGNTGELFF.

The chain is built from TRBV15 and TRBJ2-7; no clear D. Deletions cut 8 bases from V and 7 bases from J, with 18 bases between. This CDR3 has 13 residues. The germline V gene encodes CDR1 LNHNV and CDR2 YYDKDF (reference sequence). The CDR3 loop reads CATEETIPGEQYF. The CDR3 DNA follows: TGTGCCACCGAAGAGACAATTCCTGGGGAGCAGTACTTC.

The V call is TRBV9, the J call TRBJ2-2; 9 nucleotides align to TRBD1. J lost 7 bases, V lost 3 bases, and 13 bases had no gene match. This CDR3 is 17 amino acids long. Germline-derived CDR1 and CDR2 are SGDLS and YYNGEE. DNA for the CDR3: TGTGCCAGCAGCGGTGGGGTTCGGGACAGGGAGCACGGGGAGCTGTTTTTT. It encodes CASSGGVRDREHGELFF.

This chain links TRBV4-1 with TRBJ2-7, with 8 positions matching TRBD1. Germline V gene lookup returns CDR1 MGHRA and CDR2 YSYEKL. This CDR3 region has 17 residues. Trimming at V came to 0 bases and at J to 5 bases, leaving 12 bases not matched to a gene. The CDR3 DNA is TGCGCCAGCAGCCAAGATCCTCCTGACAGGGGCGCCGACGAGCAGTACTTC. This encodes CASSQDPPDRGADEQYF.

The V gene is TRBV5-1, the J gene TRBJ2-2; weak D call: TRBD2 (7 bases). Looked up from germline, CDR1 is SGHRS and CDR2 is YFSETQ. V was trimmed by 4 bases and J by 1 base, leaving 14 bases between them. This CDR3 contains 16 residues. The chain's CDR3 is CASSPAGHLNTGELFF. CDR3 in DNA: TGCGCCAGCAGCCCAGCGGGACACCTGAACACCGGGGAGCTGTTTTTT.

This chain joins TRBV6-1 and TRBJ1-5, with no clear D. From germline, CDR1 is MNHNS and CDR2 SASEGT. The CDR3 sequence is 13 residues long. V lost 8 bases and J 5 bases, leaving 13 bases between the germline ends. DNA for the CDR3: TGTGCCAGCGTAAAGGTGAGGGATCAGCCCCAGCATTTT. The encoded protein is CASVKVRDQPQHF.